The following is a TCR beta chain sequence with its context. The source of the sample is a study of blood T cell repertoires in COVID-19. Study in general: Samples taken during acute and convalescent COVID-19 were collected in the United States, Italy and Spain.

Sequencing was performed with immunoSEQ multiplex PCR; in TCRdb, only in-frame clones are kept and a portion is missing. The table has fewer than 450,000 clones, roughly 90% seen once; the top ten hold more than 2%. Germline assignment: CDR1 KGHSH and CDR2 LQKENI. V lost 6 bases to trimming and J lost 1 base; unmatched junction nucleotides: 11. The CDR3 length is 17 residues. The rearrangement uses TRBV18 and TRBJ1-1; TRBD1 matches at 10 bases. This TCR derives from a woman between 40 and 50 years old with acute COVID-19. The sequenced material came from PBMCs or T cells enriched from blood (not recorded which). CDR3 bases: TGTGCCAGCTCCCAAGGACAGGGGGTCACACAGAACACTGAAGCTTTCTTT. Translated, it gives CASSQGQGVTQNTEAFF.